One T cell receptor beta chain is described in this entry. No antigen is known for it. The time point here: week 23, last vaccination. A single vaccine dose contained 300 ug of mutant IDH1 20-mer peptide, and topical imiquimod was used with it. The method was immunoSEQ multiplex PCR; TCRdb's version includes in-frame clones alone and lacks a portion of them. The data hold tens of thousands of clones, with approximately 89% observed a single time. V dropped 3 bases and J dropped 3 bases, with 11 bases sitting between them. The CDR3 runs 14 residues. Germline V gene data show CDR1 as MGHRA and CDR2 as YSYEKL. This sample is part of a study of a mutant IDH1 vaccine in newly diagnosed glioma.

V usage is TRBV4-1 and J usage is TRBJ2-5; perhaps TRBD2 as D (5 bases). Sample: PBMCs, taken from a glioma patient whose treatment included an IDH1 peptide vaccine. The clonotype originates from a woman aged 50 to 60 with glioma. CDR3 in DNA: TGCGCCAGCAGCCAGTCGGGATCCAAAGAGACCCAGTACTTC. It translates to CASSQSGSKETQYF.